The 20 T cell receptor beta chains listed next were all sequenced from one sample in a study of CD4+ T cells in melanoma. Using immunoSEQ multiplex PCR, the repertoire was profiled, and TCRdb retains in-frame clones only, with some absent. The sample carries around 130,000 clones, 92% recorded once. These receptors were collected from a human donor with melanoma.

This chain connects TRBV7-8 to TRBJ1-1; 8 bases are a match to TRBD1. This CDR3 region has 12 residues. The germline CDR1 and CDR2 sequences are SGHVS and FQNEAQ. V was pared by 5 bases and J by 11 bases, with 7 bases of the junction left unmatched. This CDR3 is CASSPGQGGAFF. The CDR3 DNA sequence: TGTGCCAGCAGCCCCGGACAGGGTGGGGCTTTCTTT.

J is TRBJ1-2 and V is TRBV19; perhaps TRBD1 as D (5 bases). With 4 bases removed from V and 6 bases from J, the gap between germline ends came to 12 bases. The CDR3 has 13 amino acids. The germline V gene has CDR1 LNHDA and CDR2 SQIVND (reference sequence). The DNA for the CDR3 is TGTGCCAGTAGTACCAGGGCTCTCCATGGCTACACCTTC. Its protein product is CASSTRALHGYTF.

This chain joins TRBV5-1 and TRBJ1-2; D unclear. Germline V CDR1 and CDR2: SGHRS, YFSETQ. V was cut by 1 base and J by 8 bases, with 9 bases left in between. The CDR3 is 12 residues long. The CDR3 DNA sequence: TGCGCCAGCAGCTTGTCGCTTGGAGGCTACACCTTC. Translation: CASSLSLGGYTF.

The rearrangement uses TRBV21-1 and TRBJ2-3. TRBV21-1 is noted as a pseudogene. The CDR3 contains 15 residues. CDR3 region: CASSKRPRPTDTQYF. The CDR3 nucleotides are TGTGCCAGCAGCAAACGCCCCCGGCCCACAGATACGCAGTATTTT.

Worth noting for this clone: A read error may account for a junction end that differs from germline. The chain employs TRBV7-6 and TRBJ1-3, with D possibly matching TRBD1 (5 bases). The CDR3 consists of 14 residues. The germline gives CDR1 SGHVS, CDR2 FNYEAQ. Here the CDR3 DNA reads TGTGCCAGCAGCGCTACCGGGGCTGGCAACACCATATATTTT. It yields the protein CASSATGAGNTIYF.

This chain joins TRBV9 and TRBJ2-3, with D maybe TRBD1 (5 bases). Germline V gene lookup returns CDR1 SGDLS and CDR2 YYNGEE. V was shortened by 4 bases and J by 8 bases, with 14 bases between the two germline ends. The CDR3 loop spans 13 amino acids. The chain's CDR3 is CASSPPDRGTQYF. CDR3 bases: TGTGCCAGCAGCCCCCCAGATAGGGGTACGCAGTATTTT.

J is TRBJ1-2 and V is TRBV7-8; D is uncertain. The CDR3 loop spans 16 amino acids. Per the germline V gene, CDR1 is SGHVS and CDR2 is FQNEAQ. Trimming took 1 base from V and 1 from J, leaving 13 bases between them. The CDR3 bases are TGTGCCAGCAGCTTAGTATCAGGACGCTTTAACTATGGCTACACCTTC. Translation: CASSLVSGRFNYGYTF.

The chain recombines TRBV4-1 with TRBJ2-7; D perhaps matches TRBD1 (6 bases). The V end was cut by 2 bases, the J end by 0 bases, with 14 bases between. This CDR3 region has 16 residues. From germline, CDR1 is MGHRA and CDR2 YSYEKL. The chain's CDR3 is CASSQSATGFSYEQYF. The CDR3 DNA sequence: TGCGCCAGCAGCCAAAGTGCGACAGGCTTCTCCTACGAGCAGTACTTC.

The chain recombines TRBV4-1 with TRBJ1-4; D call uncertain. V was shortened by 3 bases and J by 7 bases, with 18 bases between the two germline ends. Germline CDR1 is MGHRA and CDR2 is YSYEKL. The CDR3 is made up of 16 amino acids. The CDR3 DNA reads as TGCGCCAGCAGCCAGTTTACCAGTGAGAAAGGTGAAAAACTGTTTTTT. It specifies CASSQFTSEKGEKLFF.

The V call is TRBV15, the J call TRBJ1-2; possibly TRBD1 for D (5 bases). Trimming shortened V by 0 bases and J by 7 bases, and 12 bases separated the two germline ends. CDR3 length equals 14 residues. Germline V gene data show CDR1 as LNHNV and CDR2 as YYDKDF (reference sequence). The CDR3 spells CATSRDGAFGGYTF. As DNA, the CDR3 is TGTGCCACCAGCAGAGATGGGGCTTTTGGTGGCTACACCTTC.

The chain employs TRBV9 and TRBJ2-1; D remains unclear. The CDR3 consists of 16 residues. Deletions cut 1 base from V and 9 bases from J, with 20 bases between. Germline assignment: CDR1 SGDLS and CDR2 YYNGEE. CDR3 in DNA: TGTGCCAGCAGCGTAACTTCTGGGCTAGGAGCCGCTGAGCAGTTCTTC. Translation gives CASSVTSGLGAAEQFF.

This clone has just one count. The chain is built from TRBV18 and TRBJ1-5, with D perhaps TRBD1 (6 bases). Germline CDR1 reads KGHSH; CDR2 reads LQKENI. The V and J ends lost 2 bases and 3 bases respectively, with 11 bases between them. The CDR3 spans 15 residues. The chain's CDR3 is CASSPVRQANQPQHF. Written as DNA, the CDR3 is TGTGCCAGCTCACCAGTTCGACAGGCCAATCAGCCCCAGCATTTT.

In nucleotides, the CDR3 is TGTGCCAGCAGCCCAGGACTAGCGGGGGGGACTTGGGGTGAGCAGTACTTC. Its translation: CASSPGLAGGTWGEQYF. The chain recombines TRBV7-6 with TRBJ2-7, with 15 bases aligning to TRBD2. V lost 5 bases to trimming and J lost 7 bases; unmatched junction nucleotides: 12. Germline V lookup: CDR1 SGHVS, CDR2 FNYEAQ. The CDR3 spans 17 residues.

CDR3 bases: TGTGCCAGCAGTACATCCCGGACATCTCCCACGCAGTACTTC. The encoded protein is CASSTSRTSPTQYF. V and J are TRBV6-5 and TRBJ2-7; tentative D call: TRBD1 (5 bases). V lost 5 bases to trimming and J lost 9 bases, with 20 bases between them. Germline V lookup: CDR1 MNHEY, CDR2 SVGAGI. The CDR3 covers 14 residues.

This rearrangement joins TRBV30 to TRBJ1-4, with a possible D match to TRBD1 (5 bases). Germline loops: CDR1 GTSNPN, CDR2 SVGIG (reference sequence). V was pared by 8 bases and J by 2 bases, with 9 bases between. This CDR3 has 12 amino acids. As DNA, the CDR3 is TGTGCCGGGACTGGCACTAATGAAAAACTGTTTTTT. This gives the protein CAGTGTNEKLFF.

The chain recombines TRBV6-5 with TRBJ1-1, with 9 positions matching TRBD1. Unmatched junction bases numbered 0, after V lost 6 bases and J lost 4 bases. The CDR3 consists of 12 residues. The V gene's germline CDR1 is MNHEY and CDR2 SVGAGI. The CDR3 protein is CASRTGGTEAFF. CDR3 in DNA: TGTGCCAGCAGGACAGGGGGCACTGAAGCTTTCTTT.

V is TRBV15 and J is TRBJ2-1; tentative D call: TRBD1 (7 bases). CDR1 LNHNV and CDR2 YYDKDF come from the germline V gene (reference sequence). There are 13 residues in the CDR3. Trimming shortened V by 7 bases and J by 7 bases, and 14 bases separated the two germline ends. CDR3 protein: CATNTGAGNEQFF. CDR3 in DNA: TGTGCCACCAACACAGGGGCGGGAAATGAGCAGTTCTTC.

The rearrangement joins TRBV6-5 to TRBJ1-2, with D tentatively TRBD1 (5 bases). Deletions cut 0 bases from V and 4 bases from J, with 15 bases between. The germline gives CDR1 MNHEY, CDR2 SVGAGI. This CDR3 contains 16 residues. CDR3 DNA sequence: TGTGCCAGCAGTTACTCCAACCCCGGACAAGGCTATGGCTACACCTTC. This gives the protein CASSYSNPGQGYGYTF.

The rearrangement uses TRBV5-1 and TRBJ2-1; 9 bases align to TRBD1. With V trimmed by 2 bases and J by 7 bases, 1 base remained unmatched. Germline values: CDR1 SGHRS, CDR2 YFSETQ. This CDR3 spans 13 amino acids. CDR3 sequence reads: CASSLGQGNEQFF. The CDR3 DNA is TGCGCCAGCAGCTTAGGACAGGGGAATGAGCAGTTCTTC.

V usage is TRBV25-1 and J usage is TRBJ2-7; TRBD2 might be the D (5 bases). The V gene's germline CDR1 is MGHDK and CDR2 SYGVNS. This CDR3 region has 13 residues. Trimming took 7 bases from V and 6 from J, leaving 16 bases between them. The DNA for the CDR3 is TGTGCCAGCACCCACACCGGGGAGCGCGAGCAGTACTTC. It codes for CASTHTGEREQYF.